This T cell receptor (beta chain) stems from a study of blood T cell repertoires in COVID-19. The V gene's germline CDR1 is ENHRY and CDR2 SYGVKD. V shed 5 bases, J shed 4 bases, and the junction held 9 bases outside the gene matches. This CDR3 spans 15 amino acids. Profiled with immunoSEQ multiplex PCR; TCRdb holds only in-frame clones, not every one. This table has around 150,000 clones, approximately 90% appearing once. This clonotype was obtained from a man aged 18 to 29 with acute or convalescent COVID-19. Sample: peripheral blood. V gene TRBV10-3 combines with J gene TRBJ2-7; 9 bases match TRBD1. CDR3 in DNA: TGTGCCATCAGTCCCGTCCGGACAGGGGTATACGAGCAGTACGTC. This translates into CAISPVRTGVYEQYV.